Below are 10 T cell receptor beta chains sequenced from a single sample in a study of blood T cells in healthy people across ages. The authors ran a second PCR of roughly 6 to 11 cycles using a sample-barcoded 5' primer and a J-beta primer mix. TCRdb called the 5' RACE reads again in MiXCR, with one record for every CDR3 protein. Here the sample spans about 1,400,000 distinct CDR3 sequences, approximately 38% being singletons. What was sequenced was blood. The source is a woman between 18 and 30 years old in good health.

Worth noting for this clonotype: The junction departs from the called germline gene at one end, perhaps through a read error. The V call is TRBV29-1, the J call TRBJ1-2; 9 nucleotides match TRBD1. From germline, CDR1 is SQVTM and CDR2 ANQGSEA. The CDR3 contains 14 residues. The CDR3 sequence: CSAEGDRANYGYTF. DNA of the CDR3: TGCAGCGCTGAAGGGGACAGGGCAAACTATGGCTACACCTTC. Drawing the rest from reference TRBV29-1 and TRBJ1-2, the complete variable domain is SAVISQKPSRDICQRGTSLTIQCQVDSQVTMMFWYRQQPGQSLTLIATANQGSEATYESGFVIDKFPISRPNLTFSTLTVSNMSPEDSSIYLCSAEGDRANYGYTFGSGTRLTVV.

This chain joins TRBV5-1 and TRBJ2-1, with TRBD2 matching 12 bases. Trimming took 1 base from V and 8 from J; bases not matched to a gene: 10. CDR1 is SGHRS and CDR2 is YFSETQ in the germline V gene. This CDR3 contains 17 residues. The CDR3 reads CASSLPETSGGLDEQFF. The CDR3 nucleotides are TGCGCCAGCAGCTTGCCGGAAACTAGCGGGGGGTTAGATGAGCAGTTCTTC.

V and J are TRBV5-5 and TRBJ2-3; no reliable D call. Trimming took off 1 base at V and 0 bases at J, with 9 bases between the two ends. Germline CDR1 is SGHKS and CDR2 is YYEKEE (reference sequence). CDR3 size: 15 residues. The CDR3 sequence: CASSLIATSTDTQYF. The CDR3 DNA sequence: TGTGCCAGCAGCTTGATTGCTACTAGCACAGATACGCAGTATTTT.

The V gene is TRBV18, the J gene TRBJ1-2; the D is unclear. CDR1 KGHSH and CDR2 LQKENI come from the germline V gene. Trimming shortened V by 4 bases and J by 6 bases, and 15 bases separated the two germline ends. The CDR3 has 14 amino acids. CDR3: CASSLSRGSDGYTF. Written as DNA, the CDR3 is TGTGCCAGCTCACTGTCGCGGGGATCGGATGGCTACACCTTC.

The rearrangement joins TRBV7-9 to TRBJ1-1; D unresolved. Looked up from germline, CDR1 is SEHNR and CDR2 is FQNEAQ (reference sequence). The CDR3 covers 14 residues. Trimming shortened V by 1 base and J by 5 bases, and 11 bases separated the two germline ends. The CDR3 bases are TGTGCCAGCAGCTTAGACTCTCGGCAAACTGAAGCTTTCTTT. Amino acids: CASSLDSRQTEAFF.

There are a few counts of this clonotype. This chain joins TRBV7-6 and TRBJ2-7, with a tentative D call TRBD2 (6 bases). With 6 bases removed from V and 5 bases from J, the gap between germline ends came to 20 bases. Germline V CDR1 and CDR2: SGHVS, FNYEAQ. This CDR3 is built from 15 residues. CDR3 DNA sequence: TGTGCCAGCAGTCTAGCGATCCAGGGTTGGCACGAGCAGTACTTC. This codes for CASSLAIQGWHEQYF.

This chain's CDR3 is CSVEGEAGGPRETQYF. Written as DNA, the CDR3 is TGCAGCGTTGAGGGGGAGGCGGGAGGGCCCCGAGAGACCCAGTACTTC. The chain recombines TRBV29-1 with TRBJ2-7; 9 bases fit TRBD2. The end of the DNA aligns better with TRBJ2-5, so the J call may be wrong. Germline V gene sequence: CDR1 SQVTM, CDR2 ANQGSEA. This CDR3 has 16 residues.

The table lists this clonotype with a few counts. The chain recombines TRBV12-3 or TRBV12-4 with TRBJ1-2; D not certain. The CDR3 has 13 amino acids. Between the trimmed V and J ends, which lost 6 bases and 4 bases, there was a span of 12 bases. The CDR3 region has the DNA TGTGCCAGCAGCCGACCGGGCCCCTATGGCTACACCTTC. It encodes CASSRPGPYGYTF.

This clonotype was counted a few times. V usage is TRBV27 and J usage is TRBJ1-2; the match to TRBD1 covers 8 bases. CDR1 MNHEY and CDR2 SMNVEV come from the germline V gene (reference sequence). This CDR3 is built from 14 residues. V dropped 6 bases and J dropped 5; count of bases not matched to a gene: 8. In nucleotides, the CDR3 is TGTGCCAGCAGCGAGACAGGGGTAGGGTATGGCTACACCTTC. Its protein product is CASSETGVGYGYTF.

This chain links TRBV20-1 with TRBJ1-1; tentatively, D is TRBD1 (5 bases). From germline, CDR1 is DFQATT and CDR2 SNEGSKA (reference sequence). Trimming cost V 5 bases and J 8 bases, with 18 bases left between them. The CDR3 is 13 residues long. CDR3 nucleotide sequence: TGCAGTGCTGGAAGGGGACCGCCAACGGAAGCTTTCTTT. Translated, it gives CSAGRGPPTEAFF.